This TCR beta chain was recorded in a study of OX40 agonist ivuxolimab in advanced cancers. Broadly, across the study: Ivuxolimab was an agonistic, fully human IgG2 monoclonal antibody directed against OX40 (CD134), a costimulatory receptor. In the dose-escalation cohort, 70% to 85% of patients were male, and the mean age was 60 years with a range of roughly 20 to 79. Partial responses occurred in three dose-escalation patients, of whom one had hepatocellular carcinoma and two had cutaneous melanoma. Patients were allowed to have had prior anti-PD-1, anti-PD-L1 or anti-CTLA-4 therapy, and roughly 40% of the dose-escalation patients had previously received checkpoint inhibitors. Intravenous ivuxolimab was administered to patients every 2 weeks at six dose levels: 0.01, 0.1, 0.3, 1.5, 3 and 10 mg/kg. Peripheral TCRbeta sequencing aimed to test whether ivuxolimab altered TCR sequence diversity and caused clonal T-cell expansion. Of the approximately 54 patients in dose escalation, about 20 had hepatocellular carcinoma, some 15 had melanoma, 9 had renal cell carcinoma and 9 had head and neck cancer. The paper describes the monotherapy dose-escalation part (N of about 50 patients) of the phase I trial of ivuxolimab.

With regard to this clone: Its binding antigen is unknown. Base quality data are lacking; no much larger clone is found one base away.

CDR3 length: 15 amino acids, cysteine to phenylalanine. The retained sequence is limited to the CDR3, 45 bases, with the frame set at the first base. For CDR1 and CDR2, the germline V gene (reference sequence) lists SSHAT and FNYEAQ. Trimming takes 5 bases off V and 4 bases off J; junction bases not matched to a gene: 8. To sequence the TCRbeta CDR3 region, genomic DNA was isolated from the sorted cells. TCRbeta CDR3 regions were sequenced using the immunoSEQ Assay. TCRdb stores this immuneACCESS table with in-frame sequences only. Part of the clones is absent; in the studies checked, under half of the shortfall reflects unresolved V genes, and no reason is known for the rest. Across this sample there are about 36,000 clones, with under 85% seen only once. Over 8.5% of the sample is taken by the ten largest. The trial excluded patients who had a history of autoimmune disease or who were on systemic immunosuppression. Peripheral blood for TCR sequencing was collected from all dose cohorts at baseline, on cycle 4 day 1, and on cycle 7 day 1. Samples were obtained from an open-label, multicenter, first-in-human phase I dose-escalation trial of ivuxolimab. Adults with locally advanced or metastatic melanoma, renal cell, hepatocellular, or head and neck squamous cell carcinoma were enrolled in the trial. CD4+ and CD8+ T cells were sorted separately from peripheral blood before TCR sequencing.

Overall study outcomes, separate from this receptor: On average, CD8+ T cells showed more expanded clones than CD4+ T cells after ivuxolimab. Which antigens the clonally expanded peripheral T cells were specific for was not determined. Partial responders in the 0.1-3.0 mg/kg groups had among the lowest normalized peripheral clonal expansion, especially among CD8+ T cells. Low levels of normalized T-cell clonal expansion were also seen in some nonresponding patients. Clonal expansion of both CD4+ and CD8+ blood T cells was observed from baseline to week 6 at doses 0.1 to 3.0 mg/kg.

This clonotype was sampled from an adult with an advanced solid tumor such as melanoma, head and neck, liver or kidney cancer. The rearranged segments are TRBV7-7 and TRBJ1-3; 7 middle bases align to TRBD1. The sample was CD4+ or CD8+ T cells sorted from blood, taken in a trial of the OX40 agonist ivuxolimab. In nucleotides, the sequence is TGTGCCAGCAGCCATAGGACAGGACTCGGAAACACCATATATTTT. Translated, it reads CASSHRTGLGNTIYF.